A single sample gave rise to the 21 T cell receptor beta chains below, sequenced in a study of blood T cell repertoires in COVID-19. Sequenced by immunoSEQ multiplex PCR; TCRdb stores in-frame clones only, minus some. The sample lists roughly 250,000 clones, approximately 79% seen once, with 3% to 4% in the top ten. The sample consisted of peripheral blood. Every receptor here comes from a woman aged 40 to 50 with active or convalescent COVID-19.

The chain has TRBV18 and TRBJ2-2, with D tentatively TRBD2 (6 bases). The length of the CDR3 is 15 residues. CDR1 is KGHSH and CDR2 is LQKENI in the germline V gene. Trimming stripped 2 bases from V and 3 bases from J, with 10 bases between. In nucleotides, the CDR3 is TGTGCCAGCTCACCAGGAGGGGCGCACACCGGGGAGCTGTTTTTT. This translates into CASSPGGAHTGELFF.

This clone was seen only a few times. V is TRBV7-9 and J is TRBJ2-7, with 8 bases matching TRBD1. This CDR3 has 12 residues. CDR1 and CDR2 (germline): SEHNR, FQNEAQ (reference sequence). The junction had 7 bases not matched to a gene; V was cut back by 9 bases and J by 6 bases. The CDR3 bases are TGTGCCAGTGGGCAGGGGGCCGGCGAGCAGTACTTC. Translating it yields CASGQGAGEQYF. The full variable domain, rest sourced from reference TRBV7-9 and TRBJ2-7, is DTGVSQNPRHKITKRGQNVTFRCDPISEHNRLYWYRQTLGQGPEFLTYFQNEAQLEKSRLLSDRFSAERPKGSFSTLEIQRTEQGDSAMYLCASGQGAGEQYFGPGTRLTVT.

The chain uses TRBV5-5 and TRBJ2-5; D perhaps matches TRBD1 (6 bases). Germline lookup yields CDR1 SGHKS and CDR2 YYEKEE (reference sequence). The CDR3 consists of 13 residues. The V end was cut by 4 bases, the J end by 4 bases, with 11 bases between. The CDR3: CASSLQGSETQYF. The CDR3 nucleotides are TGTGCCAGCAGCCTACAGGGATCAGAGACCCAGTACTTC.

The chain couples TRBV11-2 to TRBJ2-5; D ambiguous. The V gene lost 2 bases and the J gene lost 7 bases, with 14 bases spanning the gap. CDR3 size: 14 residues. CDR1 is SGHAT and CDR2 is FQNNGV in the germline V gene. In nucleotides, the CDR3 is TGTGCCAGCAGCTTAAATAATCTAGGCGGGACCCAGTACTTC. Translated, it gives CASSLNNLGGTQYF.

This clone has only a few counts. The V call is TRBV20-1, the J call TRBJ1-5, with D possibly matching TRBD1 (5 bases). The CDR3 consists of 16 residues. Trimming shortened V by 3 bases and J by 0 bases, and 15 bases separated the two germline ends. Germline V gene lookup returns CDR1 DFQATT and CDR2 SNEGSKA (reference sequence). DNA for the CDR3: TGCAGTGCTAGTGTCCGGAGCACAGGTAGCAATCAGCCCCAGCATTTT. The encoded protein is CSASVRSTGSNQPQHF.

The sample holds a few counts of this clone. The rearrangement links TRBV24-1 to TRBJ2-1; 12 bases fit TRBD1. The CDR3 runs 16 residues. V lost 7 bases and J lost 9; bases outside the gene matches: 12. Germline V CDR1 and CDR2: KGHDR, SFDVKD. The CDR3 sequence: CATRPTGTGGGSEQFF. As DNA, the CDR3 is TGTGCCACCAGACCCACCGGGACAGGGGGCGGAAGTGAGCAGTTCTTC.

V and J are TRBV5-1 and TRBJ1-1; D may be TRBD1 (6 bases). Germline V gene lookup returns CDR1 SGHRS and CDR2 YFSETQ. The CDR3 has 14 residues. With 0 bases removed from V and 6 bases from J, the gap between germline ends came to 12 bases. The CDR3 coding sequence is TGCGCCAGCAGCTTGGTTTCCGGGACATCTGAAGCTTTCTTT. It translates to CASSLVSGTSEAFF. The variable domain in full, with the rest retrieved from reference TRBV5-1 and TRBJ1-1, is KAGVTQTPRYLIKTRGQQVTLSCSPISGHRSVSWYQQTPGQGLQFLFEYFSETQRNKGNFPGRFSGRQFSNSRSEMNVSTLELGDSALYLCASSLVSGTSEAFFGQGTRLTVV.

V is TRBV5-4 and J is TRBJ1-1; unclear D gene. Trimming cost V 4 bases and J 5 bases, with 12 bases left between them. The germline gives CDR1 SGHNT, CDR2 YYREEE (reference sequence). The CDR3 runs 13 residues. The CDR3 reads CASSTPPGTEAFF. The CDR3 nucleotides are TGTGCCAGCAGCACCCCGCCGGGGACTGAAGCTTTCTTT.

The genes are TRBV5-1 and TRBJ1-1; D not resolved. The CDR3 sequence is 14 residues long. Germline V gene lookup returns CDR1 SGHRS and CDR2 YFSETQ. V was pared by 4 bases and J by 1 base, with 11 bases between. This chain's CDR3 is CASSLLRGNTEAFF. The CDR3 coding sequence is TGCGCCAGCAGCCTCCTGCGGGGGAACACTGAAGCTTTCTTT.

In its sample, this clone was seen a few times. The chain joins TRBV28 to TRBJ1-1; TRBD1 might be the D (5 bases). Looked up from germline, CDR1 is MDHEN and CDR2 is SYDVKM. The V gene lost 11 bases and the J gene lost 12 bases, with 19 bases spanning the gap. CDR3 length: 11 residues. Here the CDR3 DNA reads TGTGCCGTGGGGGGTGCGGCCGTAACTTTCTTT. This gives the protein CAVGGAAVTFF.

V gene TRBV4-1 combines with J gene TRBJ1-5, with D possibly TRBD1 on 6 matching bases. Germline loops: CDR1 MGHRA, CDR2 YSYEKL. Between the trimmed V and J ends, which lost 2 bases and 5 bases, there was a span of 13 bases. The CDR3 covers 15 residues. This CDR3 is CASSQRGLGDQPQHF. CDR3 bases: TGCGCCAGCAGCCAAAGGGGGTTGGGGGATCAGCCCCAGCATTTT.

The rearrangement uses TRBV30 and TRBJ1-6; 7 bases are a match to TRBD1. There are 14 residues in the CDR3. CDR1 and CDR2 from the germline V gene are GTSNPN and SVGIG (reference sequence). Trimming took 4 bases from V and 9 from J; bases not matched to a gene: 9. CDR3 DNA: TGTGCCTGGACCCTGGACAGGACCCTTTCACCCCTCCACTTT. Translation gives CAWTLDRTLSPLHF. Variable domain in full (rest from reference TRBV30 and TRBJ1-6): SQTIHQWPATLVQPVGSPLSLECTVEGTSNPNLYWYRQAAGRGLQLLFYSVGIGQISSEVPQNLSASRPQDRQFILSSKKLLLSDSGFYLCAWTLDRTLSPLHFGNGTRLTVT.

The V and J genes are TRBV7-3 and TRBJ1-6; D ambiguous. The CDR3 is 15 residues long. CDR1 SGHTA and CDR2 FQGTGA come from the germline V gene. The V end was cut by 5 bases, the J end by 7 bases, with 15 bases between. For the CDR3, the DNA is TGTGCCAGCAGCCCGACCGGGAACCACAATTCACCCCTCCACTTT. It specifies CASSPTGNHNSPLHF. The full variable domain, with the rest looked up from reference TRBV7-3 and TRBJ1-6, is GAGVSQTPSNKVTEKGKYVELRCDPISGHTALYWYRQSLGQGPEFLIYFQGTGAADDSGLPNDRFFAVRPEGSVSTLKIQRTERGDSAVYLCASSPTGNHNSPLHFGNGTRLTVT.

This chain uses TRBV10-3 with TRBJ1-1; 10 bases are a match to TRBD1. The germline CDR1 and CDR2 sequences are ENHRY and SYGVKD. V was clipped by 5 bases and J by 1 base; unmatched bases: 1. CDR3 length equals 14 residues. The CDR3 reads CAISRDRGNTEAFF. For the CDR3, the DNA is TGTGCCATCAGTAGGGACAGGGGGAACACTGAAGCTTTCTTT.

The chain recombines TRBV10-3 with TRBJ1-3, with 7 positions matching TRBD1. Germline values: CDR1 ENHRY, CDR2 SYGVKD. CDR3 length: 17 residues. The ends lost 4 bases at V and 0 bases at J; junction bases unmatched: 9. CDR3 coding DNA: TGTGCCATCAGTGTGGGGGACAGTGCTTTCTCTGGAAACACCATATATTTT. This gives the protein CAISVGDSAFSGNTIYF.

V usage is TRBV28 and J usage is TRBJ1-5, with TRBD1 identical over 10 bases. The length of the CDR3 is 15 residues. With V trimmed by 5 bases and J by 2 bases, 3 bases remained unmatched. The germline V gene encodes CDR1 MDHEN and CDR2 SYDVKM. The CDR3 here is CASSLTGGGNQPQHF. The CDR3 coding sequence is TGTGCCAGCAGTCTGACAGGGGGCGGCAATCAGCCCCAGCATTTT. Based on the CDR3 plus reference TRBV28 and TRBJ1-5, the full variable domain is DVKVTQSSRYLVKRTGEKVFLECVQDMDHENMFWYRQDPGLGLRLIYFSYDVKMKEKGDIPEGYSVSREKKERFSLILESASTNQTSMYLCASSLTGGGNQPQHFGDGTRLSIL.

This sequence joins TRBV28 and TRBJ1-1; 7 nucleotides line up with TRBD1. The germline CDR1 and CDR2 sequences are MDHEN and SYDVKM. V trimming: 8 bases; J trimming: 3 bases; junction bases outside the gene matches: 6. The CDR3 consists of 13 residues. The CDR3: CASGVTGDTEAFF. The CDR3, as DNA: TGTGCCAGCGGTGTAACAGGGGACACTGAAGCTTTCTTT.

The rearrangement links TRBV28 to TRBJ2-5; 10 nucleotides line up with TRBD2. CDR1 is MDHEN and CDR2 is SYDVKM in the germline V gene. Germline trimming cut 3 bases from V and 3 bases from J; bases unmatched to any gene: 4. This CDR3 has 15 amino acids. The CDR3 DNA sequence: TGTGCCAGCAGTTTTTCTAGCGGGGGAAAAGAGACCCAGTACTTC. As protein: CASSFSSGGKETQYF.

The chain links TRBV7-6 to TRBJ2-6; tentatively, D is TRBD2 (6 bases). Trimming pared 7 bases from V and 4 bases from J, leaving 29 bases between. The CDR3 contains 20 residues. CDR1 and CDR2 (germline): SGHVS, FNYEAQ. The CDR3 reads CASTVITGTRGSLGANVLTF. The CDR3 region has the DNA TGTGCCAGCACCGTTATAACCGGGACTCGGGGGTCTCTGGGGGCCAACGTCCTGACTTTC.

V gene TRBV7-8 combines with J gene TRBJ1-5; 7 bases agree with TRBD1. This CDR3 contains 15 residues. Germline V lookup: CDR1 SGHVS, CDR2 FQNEAQ. V trimming: 8 bases; J trimming: 0 bases; junction bases outside the gene matches: 7. The CDR3 region has the DNA TGTGCCAGCGGATCGGGACAGTTTAGCAATCAGCCCCAGCATTTT. Encoded protein: CASGSGQFSNQPQHF.

In its sample, this clone was seen once. This chain joins TRBV7-7 and TRBJ1-4; D not certain. Trimming took 4 bases from V and 2 from J, leaving 11 bases between them. Germline-derived CDR1 and CDR2 are SSHAT and FNYEAQ (reference sequence). This CDR3 region has 15 residues. The CDR3, as DNA: TGTGCCAGCAGCTCTGGCCTGGGCACTAATGAAAAACTGTTTTTT. Protein sequence: CASSSGLGTNEKLFF.